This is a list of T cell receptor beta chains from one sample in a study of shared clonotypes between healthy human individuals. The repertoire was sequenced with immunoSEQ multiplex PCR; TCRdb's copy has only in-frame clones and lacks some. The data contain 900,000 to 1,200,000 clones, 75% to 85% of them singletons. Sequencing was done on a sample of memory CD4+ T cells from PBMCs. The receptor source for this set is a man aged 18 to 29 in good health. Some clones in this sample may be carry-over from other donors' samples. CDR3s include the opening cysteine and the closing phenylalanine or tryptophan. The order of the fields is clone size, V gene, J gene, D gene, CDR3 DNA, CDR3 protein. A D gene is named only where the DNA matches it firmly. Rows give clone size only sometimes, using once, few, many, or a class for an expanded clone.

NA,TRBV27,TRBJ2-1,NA,TGTGCCAGCAGTTTAAATGCAGGCAATGAGCAGTTCTTC,CASSLNAGNEQFF
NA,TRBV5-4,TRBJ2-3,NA,TGTGCCAGCAGCCTCACCCGGGCCTACAGCACAGATACGCAGTATTTT,CASSLTRAYSTDTQYF
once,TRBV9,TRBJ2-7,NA,TGTGCCGGATCTGATGGTTGCTGGGCTCAGGAGCAGTACTTC,CAGSDGCWAQEQYF
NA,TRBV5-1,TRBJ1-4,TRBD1,TGCGCCAGCAGGGTAGGACAGGGGAATGAAAAACTGTTTTTT,CASRVGQGNEKLFF
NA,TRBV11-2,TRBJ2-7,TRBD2,TGTGCCAGCAGCTCCATACGCGGGAGTACCCCCGAGCAGTACTTC,CASSSIRGSTPEQYF
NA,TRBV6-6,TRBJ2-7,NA,TGTGCCAGCAGCCCGAACCGCGAGCAGTACTTC,CASSPNREQYF
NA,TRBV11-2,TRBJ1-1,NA,TGTGCCAGCAGCTCTCCTCACGAGGGGGATTATGAAGCTTTCTTT,CASSSPHEGDYEAFF
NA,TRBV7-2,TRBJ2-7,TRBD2,TGTGCCAGCAGCCCGCAGCGGGGAGGTTGGGGAGAGCAGTACTTC,CASSPQRGGWGEQYF
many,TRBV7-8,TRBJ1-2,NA,TGTGCCAGCAGCTTATGGGACTATGGCTACACCTTC,CASSLWDYGYTF
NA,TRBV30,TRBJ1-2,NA,TGTGCCTGCCCTTCATGGGCAGAAATCGGCTACACCTTC,CACPSWAEIGYTF
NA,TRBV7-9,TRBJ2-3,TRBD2,TGTGCCAGCAGCTTGGGACTAGCGGGAGCAGATACGCAGTATTTT,CASSLGLAGADTQYF
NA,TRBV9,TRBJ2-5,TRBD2,TGTGCCAGCACCTTTTCTCCGGGGGGTCAAGAGACCCAGTACTTC,CASTFSPGGQETQYF
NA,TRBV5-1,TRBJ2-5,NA,TGCGCCAGCAGCTTCTCTGCTGAAGAGACCCAGTACTTC,CASSFSAEETQYF
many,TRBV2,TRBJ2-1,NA,TGTGCCAGCAGTCCTCGGACAAGTACCAATGAGCAGTTCTTC,CASSPRTSTNEQFF
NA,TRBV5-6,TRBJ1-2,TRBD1,TGTGCCAGCAGCTTAGAGGAGACAGGGTCAAGGGACACCTTC,CASSLEETGSRDTF
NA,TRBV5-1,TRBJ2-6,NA,TGCGCCAGCAGCTTGGGAACCTCTGGGGCCAACGTCCTGACTTTC,CASSLGTSGANVLTF
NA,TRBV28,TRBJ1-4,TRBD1,TGTGCCAGCAGTTTAGCCGGGGACAGGAAAGCAAAACTGTTTTTT,CASSLAGDRKAKLFF
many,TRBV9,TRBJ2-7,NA,TGTGCCAGCAGCGTAGGACTAATTGATGGCGAGCAGTACTTC,CASSVGLIDGEQYF
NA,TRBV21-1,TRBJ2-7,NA,TGTGCCAGCAGCACCTTAAGAATAGGGTTAGACTCCTACGAGCAGTACTTC,CASSTLRIGLDSYEQYF
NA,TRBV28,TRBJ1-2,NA,TGTGCCAGCAGTTTGGGTGGTGGTGGCTACACCTTC,CASSLGGGGYTF
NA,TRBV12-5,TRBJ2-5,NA,TGTGCTAGTGGTTTTGGAGGGGGTGAGACCCAGTACTTC,CASGFGGGETQYF
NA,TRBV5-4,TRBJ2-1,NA,TGTGCCAGCAGAGAGTCCCAAGACAATGAGCAGTTCTTC,CASRESQDNEQFF
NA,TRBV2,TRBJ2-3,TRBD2,TGTGCCAGCAGTGCGGGAGGGAAACATACGCAGTATTTT,CASSAGGKHTQYF
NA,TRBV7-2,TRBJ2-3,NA,TGTGCCAGCAGCTTAAGCTTCGATACGCAGTATTTT,CASSLSFDTQYF
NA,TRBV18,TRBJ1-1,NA,TGTGCCAGCTCACCAAAGTGGGCCTCGGACACTGAAGCTTTCTTT,CASSPKWASDTEAFF
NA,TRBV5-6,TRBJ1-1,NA,TGTGCCAGCAGCTACCGACCGTCGCGGACTGAAGCTTTCTTT,CASSYRPSRTEAFF
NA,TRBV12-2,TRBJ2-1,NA,TGTGCAAGTCGCTTAGCTGGCAATGAGCAGTTCTTC,CASRLAGNEQFF
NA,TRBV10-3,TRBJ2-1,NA,TGTGCCATCGGTCCAGCAGTTGACAATGAGCAGTTCTTC,CAIGPAVDNEQFF
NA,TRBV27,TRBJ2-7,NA,TGTGCCAGCAGCCCCGTGGCGGCGTCCTACGAGCAGTACTTC,CASSPVAASYEQYF
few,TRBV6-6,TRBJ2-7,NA,TGTGCCAGCAGGTGGGGAACAGGGAACTACGAGCAGTACTTC,CASRWGTGNYEQYF
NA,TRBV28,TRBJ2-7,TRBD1,TGTGCCAGCAGCATCGGAGGGACAGGTGGATACGAGCAGTACTTC,CASSIGGTGGYEQYF
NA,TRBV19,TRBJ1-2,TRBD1,TGTGCCAGTAGTATGGAGACAGGGGGCGCGAACTATGGCTACACCTTC,CASSMETGGANYGYTF
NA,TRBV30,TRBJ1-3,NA,TGTGCCTGGAGTGTCGGGGGCAGCTCCTCTGGAAACACCATATATTTT,CAWSVGGSSSGNTIYF
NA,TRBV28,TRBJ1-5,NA,TGTGCCAGCAGCTCTGGCGGGACCAGGGTACGTGATCAGCCCCAGCATTTT,CASSSGGTRVRDQPQHF
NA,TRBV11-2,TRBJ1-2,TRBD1,TGTGCCAGCAGCTTAGTGCAGGGGGCTAACTATGGCTACACCTTC,CASSLVQGANYGYTF
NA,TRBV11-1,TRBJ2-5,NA,TGTGCCAGCAGCCGGGAGAGATACCAAGAGACCCAGTACTTC,CASSRERYQETQYF
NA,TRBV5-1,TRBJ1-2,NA,TGCGCCAGCAGCTTGGAAGGGAACTATGGCTACACCTTC,CASSLEGNYGYTF
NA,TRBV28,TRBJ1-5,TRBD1,TGTGCCAGCACCAGGGGGCCCGCCCCCAATCAGCCCCAGCATTTT,CASTRGPAPNQPQHF
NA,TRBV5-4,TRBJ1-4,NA,TGTGCCAGCAGCTTGGGCTTACAGAATGAAAAACTGTTTTTT,CASSLGLQNEKLFF
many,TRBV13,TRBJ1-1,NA,TGTGCCAGCAGCCTTAGGGGGGCGAAGGTTTTCTTT,CASSLRGAKVFF